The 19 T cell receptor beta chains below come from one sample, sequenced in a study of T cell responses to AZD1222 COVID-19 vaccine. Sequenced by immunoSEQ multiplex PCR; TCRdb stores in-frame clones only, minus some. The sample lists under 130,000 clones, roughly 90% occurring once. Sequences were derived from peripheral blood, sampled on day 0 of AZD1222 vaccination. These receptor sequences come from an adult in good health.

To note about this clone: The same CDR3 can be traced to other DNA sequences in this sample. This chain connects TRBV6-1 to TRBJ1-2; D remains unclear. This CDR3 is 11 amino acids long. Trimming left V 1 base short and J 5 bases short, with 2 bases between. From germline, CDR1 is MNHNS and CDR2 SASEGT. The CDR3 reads CASSEGYGYTF. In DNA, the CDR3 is TGTGCCAGCAGTGAAGGTTATGGCTACACCTTC.

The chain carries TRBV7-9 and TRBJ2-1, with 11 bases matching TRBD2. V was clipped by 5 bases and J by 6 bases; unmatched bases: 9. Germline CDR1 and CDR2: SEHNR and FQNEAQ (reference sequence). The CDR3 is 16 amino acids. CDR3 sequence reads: CASSHGRLAGSNEQFF. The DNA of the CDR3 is TGTGCCAGCAGCCACGGGCGACTAGCGGGGAGCAATGAGCAGTTCTTC.

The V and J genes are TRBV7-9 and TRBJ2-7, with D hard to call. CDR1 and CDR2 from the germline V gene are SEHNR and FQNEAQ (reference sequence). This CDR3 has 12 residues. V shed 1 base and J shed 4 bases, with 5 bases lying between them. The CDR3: CASSLEEYEQYF. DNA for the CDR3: TGTGCCAGCAGCTTAGAAGAGTACGAGCAGTACTTC.

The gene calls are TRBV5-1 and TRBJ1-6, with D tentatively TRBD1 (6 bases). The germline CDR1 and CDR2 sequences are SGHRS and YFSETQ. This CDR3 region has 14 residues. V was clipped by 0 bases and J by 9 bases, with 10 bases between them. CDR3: CASSLASGVSPLHF. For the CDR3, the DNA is TGCGCCAGCAGCTTGGCTTCAGGGGTTTCACCCCTCCACTTT.

Written as DNA, the CDR3 is TGTGCCAGCAGCCCCGTTGGCAGTTCCTACGAGCAGTACTTC. This encodes CASSPVGSSYEQYF. The rearrangement joins TRBV25-1 to TRBJ2-7, with D unclear. Germline V gene lookup returns CDR1 MGHDK and CDR2 SYGVNS. V dropped 6 bases and J dropped 1 base, with 13 bases sitting between them. The CDR3 runs to 14 residues.

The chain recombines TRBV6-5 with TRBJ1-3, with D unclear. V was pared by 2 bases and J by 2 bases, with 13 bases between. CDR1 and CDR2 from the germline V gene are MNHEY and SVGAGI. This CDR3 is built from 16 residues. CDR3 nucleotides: TGTGCCAGCAGTTACAATAGGTTTTCTCCTGGAAACACCATATATTTT. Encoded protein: CASSYNRFSPGNTIYF.

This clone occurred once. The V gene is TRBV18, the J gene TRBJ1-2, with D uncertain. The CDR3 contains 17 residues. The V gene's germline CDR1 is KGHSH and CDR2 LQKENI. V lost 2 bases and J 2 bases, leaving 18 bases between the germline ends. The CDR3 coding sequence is TGTGCCAGCTCACCAGACCGAGACGCGGGCGACAACTATGGCTACACCTTC. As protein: CASSPDRDAGDNYGYTF.

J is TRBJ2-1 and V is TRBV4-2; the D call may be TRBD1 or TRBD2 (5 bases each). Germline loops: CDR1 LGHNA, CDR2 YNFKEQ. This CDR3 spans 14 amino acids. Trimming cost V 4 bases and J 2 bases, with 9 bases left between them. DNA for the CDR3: TGTGCCAGCAGCCCCGGGACGGCCTACAATGAGCAGTTCTTC. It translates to CASSPGTAYNEQFF.

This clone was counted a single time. Here the CDR3 reads CASSLVAAMNTEAFF. CDR3 bases: TGCGCCAGCAGCTTGGTGGCGGCCATGAACACTGAAGCTTTCTTT. The chain is built from TRBV5-1 and TRBJ1-1; no definite D call. With 0 bases removed from V and 0 bases from J, the gap between germline ends came to 9 bases. Germline CDR1 reads SGHRS; CDR2 reads YFSETQ. The CDR3 has 15 amino acids.

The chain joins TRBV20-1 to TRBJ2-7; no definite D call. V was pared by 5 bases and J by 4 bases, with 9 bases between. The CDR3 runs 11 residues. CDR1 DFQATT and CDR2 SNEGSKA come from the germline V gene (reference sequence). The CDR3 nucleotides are TGCAGTGCTCCAGCCCTGTACGAGCAGTACTTC. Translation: CSAPALYEQYF.

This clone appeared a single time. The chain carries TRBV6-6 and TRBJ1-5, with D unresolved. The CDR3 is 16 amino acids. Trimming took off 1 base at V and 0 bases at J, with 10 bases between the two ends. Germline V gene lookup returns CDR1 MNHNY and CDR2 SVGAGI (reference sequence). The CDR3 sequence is CASSYFPGISNQPQHF. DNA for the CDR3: TGTGCCAGCAGTTACTTCCCCGGGATTAGCAATCAGCCCCAGCATTTT.

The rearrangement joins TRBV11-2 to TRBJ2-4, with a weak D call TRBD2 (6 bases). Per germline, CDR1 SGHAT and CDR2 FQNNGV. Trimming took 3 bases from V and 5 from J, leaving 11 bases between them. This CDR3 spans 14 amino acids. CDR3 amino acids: CASSFTGEENIQYF. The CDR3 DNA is TGTGCCAGCAGCTTTACGGGGGAGGAAAACATTCAGTACTTC.

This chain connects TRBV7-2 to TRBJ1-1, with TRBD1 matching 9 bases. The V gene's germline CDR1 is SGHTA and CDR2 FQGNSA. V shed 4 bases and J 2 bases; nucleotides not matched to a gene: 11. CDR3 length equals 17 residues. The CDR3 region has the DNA TGTGCCAGCAGCTCCGAGGCGGGACAGGGCTTTAACACTGAAGCTTTCTTT. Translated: CASSSEAGQGFNTEAFF.

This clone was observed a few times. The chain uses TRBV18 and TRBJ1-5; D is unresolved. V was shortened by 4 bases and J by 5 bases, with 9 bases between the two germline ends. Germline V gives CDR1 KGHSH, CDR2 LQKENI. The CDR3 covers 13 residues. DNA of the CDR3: TGTGCCAGCTCACAACACAGAGATCAGCCCCAGCATTTT. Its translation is CASSQHRDQPQHF.

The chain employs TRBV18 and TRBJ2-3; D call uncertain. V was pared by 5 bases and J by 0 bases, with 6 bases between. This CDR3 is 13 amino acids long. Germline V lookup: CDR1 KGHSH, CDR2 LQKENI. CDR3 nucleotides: TGTGCCAGCTCATCTACTAGCACAGATACGCAGTATTTT. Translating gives CASSSTSTDTQYF. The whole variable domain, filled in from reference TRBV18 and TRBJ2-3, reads NAGVMQNPRHLVRRRGQEARLRCSPMKGHSHVYWYRQLPEEGLKFMVYLQKENIIDESGMPKERFSAEFPKEGPSILRIQQVVRGDSAAYFCASSSTSTDTQYFGPGTRLTVL.

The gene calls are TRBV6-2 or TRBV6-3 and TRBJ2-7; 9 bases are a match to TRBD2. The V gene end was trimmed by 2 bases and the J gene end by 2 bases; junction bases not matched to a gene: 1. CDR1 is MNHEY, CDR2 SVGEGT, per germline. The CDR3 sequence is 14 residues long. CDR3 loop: CASSYLAGTYEQYF. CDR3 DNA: TGTGCCAGCAGTTACCTAGCGGGGACCTACGAGCAGTACTTC.

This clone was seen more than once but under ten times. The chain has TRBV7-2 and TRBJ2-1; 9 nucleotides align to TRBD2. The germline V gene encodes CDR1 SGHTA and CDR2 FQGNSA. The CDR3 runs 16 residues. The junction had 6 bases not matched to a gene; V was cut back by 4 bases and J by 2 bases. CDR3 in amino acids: CASSSGSGSPYNEQFF. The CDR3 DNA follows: TGTGCCAGCAGCTCCGGTAGCGGGAGTCCCTACAATGAGCAGTTCTTC.

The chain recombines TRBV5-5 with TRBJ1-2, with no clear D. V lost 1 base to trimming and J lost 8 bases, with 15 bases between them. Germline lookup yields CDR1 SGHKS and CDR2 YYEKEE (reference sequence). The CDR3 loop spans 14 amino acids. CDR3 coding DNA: TGTGCCAGCAGCTTGCTCACGGGAGCTCCCGGCTACACCTTC. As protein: CASSLLTGAPGYTF.

The CDR3 DNA sequence: TGTGCCAGCAGCCAGAAATCAATCGATGAGCAGTTCTTC. It yields the protein CASSQKSIDEQFF. This chain joins TRBV3-1 (or the pseudogene TRBV3-2) and TRBJ2-1; D uncertain. Germline values: CDR1 LGHDT, CDR2 YNNKEL (reference sequence). The CDR3 loop spans 13 amino acids. With 3 bases removed from V and 8 bases from J, the gap between germline ends came to 11 bases.